The source of this T cell receptor (beta chain) is a study of response to subunit inactivated influenza vaccine. General study results and limits: The authors put forward the suggestion that each seasonal influenza vaccination may bring in only a limited number of new T cells.

Only a few counts were recorded for this clonotype. As yet, its antigen is unknown. TCRdb re-called the RT-PCR reads with MiXCR, one entry per CDR3 protein. The data contain about 800,000 distinct CDR3 sequences, over 20% of them seen just once; the ten biggest clones take up 10% to 13%. Germline assignment: CDR1 SGHDN and CDR2 FVKESK. V was trimmed by 1 base and J by 11 bases, leaving 20 bases between them. This CDR3 contains 15 residues. Sample: PBMCs from blood, taken about 5 days after vaccination. The chain is built from TRBV14 and TRBJ2-5, with D perhaps TRBD1 (6 bases). This receptor was taken from a man in his fifties or sixties who received an inactivated influenza vaccine. The CDR3 DNA sequence: TGTGCCAGCAGCCAAGGGGGGACAAGTTTCCGGTCGCAGTACTTC. Translation: CASSQGGTSFRSQYF.